This T cell receptor beta chain was observed in a study of shared clonotypes between healthy human individuals. Study conclusions and caveats: Sampling covered blood only; tissue repertoires likely differ. Naive CD4 clonotypes overlapped across a few donors at approximately 5.5%. It was the non-shared clonotypes that had lower generation probabilities than clonotypes shared by all four donors.

Sequencing used immunoSEQ multiplex PCR; TCRdb keeps in-frame clones, though not all of them. The table has about 2 million clones, 85% to 95% seen once; the top ten hold 0.13%. About this clone: No antigen is known for it. Additional DNA sequences in this sample encode the identical CDR3.

It was into CD45RA+ naive and CD45RA-negative memory subsets that the CD4+ cells were split. Sequencing was done on a sample of naive CD4+ T cells sorted from blood. Subset described: CD45RA+ positively selected. The sequence derives from a man between 18 and 35 years old in good health.

The CDR3 DNA reads as TGTGCCAGCAGTTACTCCGGACAGGGACAGCCCCAGCATTTT. It codes for CASSYSGQGQPQHF. The chain has TRBV6-5 and TRBJ1-5; TRBD1 matches 8 bases. The CDR3 length is 14 residues. With V trimmed by 0 bases and J by 7 bases, 2 bases remained unmatched. Germline lookup yields CDR1 MNHEY and CDR2 SVGAGI.